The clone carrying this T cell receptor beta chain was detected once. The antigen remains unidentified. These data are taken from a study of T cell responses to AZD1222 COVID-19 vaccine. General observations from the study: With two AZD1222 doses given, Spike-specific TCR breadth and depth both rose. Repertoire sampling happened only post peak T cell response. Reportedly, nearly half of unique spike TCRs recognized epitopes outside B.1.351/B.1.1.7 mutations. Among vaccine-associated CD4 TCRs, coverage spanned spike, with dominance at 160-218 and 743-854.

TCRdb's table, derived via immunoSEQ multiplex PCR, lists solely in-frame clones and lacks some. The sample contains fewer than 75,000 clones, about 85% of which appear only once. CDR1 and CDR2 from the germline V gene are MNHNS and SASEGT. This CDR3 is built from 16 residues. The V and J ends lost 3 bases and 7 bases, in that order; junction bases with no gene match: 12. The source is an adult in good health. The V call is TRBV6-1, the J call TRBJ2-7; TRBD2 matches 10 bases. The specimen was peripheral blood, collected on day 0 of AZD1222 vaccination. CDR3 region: CASSDDKGLAEKEQYF. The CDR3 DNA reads TGTGCCAGCAGTGACGATAAAGGACTAGCGGAAAAGGAGCAGTACTTC.